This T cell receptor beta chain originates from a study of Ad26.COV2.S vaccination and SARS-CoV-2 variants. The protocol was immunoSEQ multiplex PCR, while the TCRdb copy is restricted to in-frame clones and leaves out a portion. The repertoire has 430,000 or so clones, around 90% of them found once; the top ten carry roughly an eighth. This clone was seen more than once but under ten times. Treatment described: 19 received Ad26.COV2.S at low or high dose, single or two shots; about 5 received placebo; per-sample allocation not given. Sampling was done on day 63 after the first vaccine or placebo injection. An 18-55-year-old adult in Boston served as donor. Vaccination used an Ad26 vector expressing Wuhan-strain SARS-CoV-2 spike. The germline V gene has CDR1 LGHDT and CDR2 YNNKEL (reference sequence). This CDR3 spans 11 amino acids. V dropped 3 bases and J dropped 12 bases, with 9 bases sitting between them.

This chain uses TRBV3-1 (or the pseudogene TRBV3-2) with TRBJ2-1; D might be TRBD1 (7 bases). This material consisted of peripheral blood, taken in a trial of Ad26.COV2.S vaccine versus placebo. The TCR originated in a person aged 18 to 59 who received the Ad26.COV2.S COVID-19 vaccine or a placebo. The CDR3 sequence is CASSQQGGQFF. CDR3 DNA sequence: TGTGCCAGCAGCCAGCAGGGGGGGCAGTTCTTC.